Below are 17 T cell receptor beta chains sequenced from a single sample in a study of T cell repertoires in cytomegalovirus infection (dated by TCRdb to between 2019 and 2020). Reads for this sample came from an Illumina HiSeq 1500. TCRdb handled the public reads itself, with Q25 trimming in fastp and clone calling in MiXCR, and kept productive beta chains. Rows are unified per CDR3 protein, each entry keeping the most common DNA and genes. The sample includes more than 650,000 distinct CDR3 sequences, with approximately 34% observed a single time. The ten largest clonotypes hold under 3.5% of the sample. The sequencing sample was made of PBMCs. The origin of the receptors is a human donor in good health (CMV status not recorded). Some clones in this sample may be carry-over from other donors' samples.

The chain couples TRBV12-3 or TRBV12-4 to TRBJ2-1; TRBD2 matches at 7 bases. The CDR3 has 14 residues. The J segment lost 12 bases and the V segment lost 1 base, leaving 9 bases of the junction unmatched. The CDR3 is CASSLGGSGRLQFF. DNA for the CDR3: TGTGCCAGCAGTTTAGGCGGTAGCGGGCGTTTGCAGTTCTTC.

The CDR3 DNA is TGCGCCAGCAGCCTGCTCGCCCTCACAGATACGCAGTATTTT. Protein product: CASSLLALTDTQYF. This sequence joins TRBV5-1 and TRBJ2-3; no reliable D call. Germline values: CDR1 SGHRS, CDR2 YFSETQ. CDR3 length equals 14 residues. Trimming stripped 4 bases from V and 2 bases from J, with 11 bases between.

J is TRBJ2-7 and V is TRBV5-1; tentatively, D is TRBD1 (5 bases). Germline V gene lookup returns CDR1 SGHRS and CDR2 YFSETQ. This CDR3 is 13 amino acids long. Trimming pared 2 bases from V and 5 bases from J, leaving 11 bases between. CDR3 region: CASSFSGMHEQYF. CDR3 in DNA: TGCGCCAGCAGCTTTTCAGGGATGCACGAGCAGTACTTC.

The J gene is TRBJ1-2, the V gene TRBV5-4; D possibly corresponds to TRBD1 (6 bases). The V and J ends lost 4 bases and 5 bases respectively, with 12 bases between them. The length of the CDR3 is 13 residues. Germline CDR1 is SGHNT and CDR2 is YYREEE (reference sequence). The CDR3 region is CASSAQGPYGYTF. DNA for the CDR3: TGTGCCAGCAGCGCACAGGGACCTTATGGCTACACCTTC.

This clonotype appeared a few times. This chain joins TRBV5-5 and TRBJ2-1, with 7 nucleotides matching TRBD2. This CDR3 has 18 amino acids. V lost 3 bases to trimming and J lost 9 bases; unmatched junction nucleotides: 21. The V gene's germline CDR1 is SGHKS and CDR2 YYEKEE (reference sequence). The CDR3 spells CASSSPVPNSGFSIEQFF. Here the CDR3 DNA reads TGTGCCAGCAGCTCCCCTGTCCCTAATAGCGGGTTTTCGATTGAGCAGTTCTTC.

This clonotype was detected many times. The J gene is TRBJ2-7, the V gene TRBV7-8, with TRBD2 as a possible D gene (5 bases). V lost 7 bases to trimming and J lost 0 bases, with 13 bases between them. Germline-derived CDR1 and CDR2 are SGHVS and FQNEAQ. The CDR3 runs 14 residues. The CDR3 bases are TGTGCCAGCACCACGCGGGTCCCCTCCTACGAGCAGTACTTC. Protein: CASTTRVPSYEQYF.

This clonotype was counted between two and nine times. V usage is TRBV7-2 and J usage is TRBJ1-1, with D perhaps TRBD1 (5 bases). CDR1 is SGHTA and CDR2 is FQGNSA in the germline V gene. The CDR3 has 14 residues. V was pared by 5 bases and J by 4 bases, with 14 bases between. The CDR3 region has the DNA TGTGCCAGCAGCCCGATGTCGGGGACCACTGAAGCTTTCTTT. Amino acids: CASSPMSGTTEAFF.

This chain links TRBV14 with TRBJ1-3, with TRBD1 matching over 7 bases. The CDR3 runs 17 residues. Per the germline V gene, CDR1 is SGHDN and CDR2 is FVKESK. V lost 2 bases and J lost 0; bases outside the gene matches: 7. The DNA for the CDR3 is TGTGCCAGCAGCCAACACGGGACAGTAAGCTCTGGAAACACCATATATTTT. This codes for CASSQHGTVSSGNTIYF.

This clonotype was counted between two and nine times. CDR3 sequence: CSVDIWTALDYGYTF. Written as DNA, the CDR3 is TGCAGCGTTGATATATGGACAGCGCTAGACTATGGCTACACCTTC. The chain employs TRBV29-1 and TRBJ1-2, with D maybe TRBD1 (6 bases). This CDR3 spans 15 amino acids. CDR1 and CDR2 (germline): SQVTM, ANQGSEA. Trimming removed 3 bases at V and 3 bases at J, with 17 bases between.

This chain's CDR3 is CASRFSGGALNEQFF. The CDR3 DNA reads as TGTGCCAGTAGATTTAGCGGGGGGGCTTTAAATGAGCAGTTCTTC. The chain carries TRBV19 and TRBJ2-1; 11 bases fit TRBD2. Looked up from germline, CDR1 is LNHDA and CDR2 is SQIVND (reference sequence). CDR3 length equals 15 residues. After removal of 6 bases from V and 7 bases from J, the junction contained 8 bases not matched to a gene.

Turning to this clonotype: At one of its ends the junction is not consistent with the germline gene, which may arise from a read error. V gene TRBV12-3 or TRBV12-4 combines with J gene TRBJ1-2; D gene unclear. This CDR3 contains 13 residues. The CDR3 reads CARSVTANYVYTF. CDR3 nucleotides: TGTGCCAGAAGTGTGACGGCTAACTATGTCTACACCTTC.

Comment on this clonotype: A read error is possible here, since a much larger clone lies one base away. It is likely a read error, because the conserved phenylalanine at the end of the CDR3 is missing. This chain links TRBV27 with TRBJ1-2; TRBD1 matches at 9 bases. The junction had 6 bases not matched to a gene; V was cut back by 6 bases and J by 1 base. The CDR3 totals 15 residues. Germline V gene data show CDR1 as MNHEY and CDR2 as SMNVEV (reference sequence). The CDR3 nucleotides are TGTGCCAGCAGCGAAGACAGGGGGAGTAACTATGGCTACACCTTA. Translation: CASSEDRGSNYGYTL.

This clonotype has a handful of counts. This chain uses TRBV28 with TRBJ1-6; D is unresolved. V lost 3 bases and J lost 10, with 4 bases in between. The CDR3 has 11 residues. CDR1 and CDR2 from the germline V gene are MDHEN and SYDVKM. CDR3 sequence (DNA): TGTGCCAGCAGTTTTGGCTCACCCCTCCACTTT. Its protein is CASSFGSPLHF.

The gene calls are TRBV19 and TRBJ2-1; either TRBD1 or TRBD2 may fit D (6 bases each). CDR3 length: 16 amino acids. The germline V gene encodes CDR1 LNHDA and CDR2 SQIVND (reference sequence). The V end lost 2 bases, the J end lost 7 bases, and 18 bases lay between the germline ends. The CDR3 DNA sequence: TGTGCCAGTAGTATAAGAGGGCTGGCGGGGACAAATGAGCAGTTCTTC. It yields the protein CASSIRGLAGTNEQFF.

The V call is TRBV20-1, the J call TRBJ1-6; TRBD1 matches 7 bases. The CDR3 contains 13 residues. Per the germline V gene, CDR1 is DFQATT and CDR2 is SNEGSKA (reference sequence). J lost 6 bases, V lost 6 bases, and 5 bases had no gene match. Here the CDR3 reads CSAMRDSNSPLHF. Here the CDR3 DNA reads TGCAGTGCGATGCGGGACAGTAATTCACCCCTCCACTTT.

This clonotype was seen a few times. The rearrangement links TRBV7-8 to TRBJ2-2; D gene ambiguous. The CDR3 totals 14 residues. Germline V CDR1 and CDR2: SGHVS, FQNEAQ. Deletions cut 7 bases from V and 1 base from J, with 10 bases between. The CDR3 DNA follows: TGTGCCAGCATCCCTAAGGGGAACACCGGGGAGCTGTTTTTT. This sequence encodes CASIPKGNTGELFF.

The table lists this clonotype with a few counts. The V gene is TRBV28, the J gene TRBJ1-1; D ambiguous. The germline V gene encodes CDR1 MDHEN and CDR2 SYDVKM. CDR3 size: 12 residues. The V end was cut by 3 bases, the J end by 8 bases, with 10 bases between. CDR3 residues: CASSFGLGEAFF. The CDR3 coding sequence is TGTGCCAGCAGTTTTGGCCTGGGGGAAGCTTTCTTT.